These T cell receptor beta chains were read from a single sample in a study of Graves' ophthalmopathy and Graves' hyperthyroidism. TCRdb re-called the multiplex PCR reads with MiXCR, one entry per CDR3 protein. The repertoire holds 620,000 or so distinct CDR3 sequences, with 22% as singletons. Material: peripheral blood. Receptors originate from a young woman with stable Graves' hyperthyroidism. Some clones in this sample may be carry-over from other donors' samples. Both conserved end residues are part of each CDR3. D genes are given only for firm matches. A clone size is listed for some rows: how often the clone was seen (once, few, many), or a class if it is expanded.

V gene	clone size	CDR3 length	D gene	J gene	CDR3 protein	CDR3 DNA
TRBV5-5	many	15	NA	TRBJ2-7	CASSPSTSRAYEQYF	TGTGCCAGCAGCCCCTCGACTAGTCGAGCCTACGAGCAGTACTTC
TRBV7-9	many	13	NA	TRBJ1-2	CASSLGEYYGYTF	TGTGCCAGCAGCTTAGGGGAATACTATGGCTACACCTTC
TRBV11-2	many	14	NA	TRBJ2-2	CASTRFASTGELFF	TGTGCCAGCACCAGATTCGCCTCCACCGGGGAGCTGTTTTTT
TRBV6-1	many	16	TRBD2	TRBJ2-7	CASSPRVAGVGYEQYF	TGTGCCAGCAGTCCCAGGGTAGCGGGAGTTGGGTACGAGCAGTACTTC
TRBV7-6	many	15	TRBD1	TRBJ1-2	CGSSLASRGRRGYTF	TGTGGCAGCAGCTTAGCGAGCAGGGGGCGGAGAGGCTACACCTTC
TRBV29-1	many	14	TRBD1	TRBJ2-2	CSVGQETYTGELFF	TGCAGCGTGGGACAGGAGACCTACACCGGGGAGCTGTTTTTT
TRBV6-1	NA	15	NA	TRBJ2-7	CASSEGLAVNYEQYF	TGTGCCAGCAGTGAAGGGTTAGCCGTAAACTACGAGCAGTACTTC
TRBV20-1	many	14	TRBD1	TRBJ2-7	CSGEAGTGTSEQYF	TGCAGTGGAGAGGCCGGGACAGGGACCTCCGAGCAGTACTTC
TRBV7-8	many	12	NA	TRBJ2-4	CASSLNQNIQYF	TGTGCCAGCAGCTTAAACCAAAACATTCAGTACTTC
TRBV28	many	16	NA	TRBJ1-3	CASSLPPANSGNTIYF	TGTGCCAGCAGTTTACCCCCGGCAAACTCTGGAAACACCATATATTTT
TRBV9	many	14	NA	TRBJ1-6	CASSPTTGRSPLHF	TGTGCCAGCAGCCCCACGACAGGCCGCTCACCCCTCCACTTT
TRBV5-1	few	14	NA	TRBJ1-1	CASSSPSRNTEAFF	TGCGCCAGCAGCTCCCCGTCTCGGAACACTGAAGCTTTCTTT
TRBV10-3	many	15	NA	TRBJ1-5	CATAMGGGRNQPQHF	TGTGCCACCGCCATGGGGGGGGGAAGGAATCAGCCCCAGCATTTT
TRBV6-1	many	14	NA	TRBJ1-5	CASSDRGRNQPQHF	TGTGCCAGCAGTGACAGGGGTCGCAATCAGCCCCAGCATTTT
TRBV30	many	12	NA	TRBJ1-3	CAWSVIGNTIYF	TGTGCCTGGAGTGTAATTGGAAACACCATATATTTT
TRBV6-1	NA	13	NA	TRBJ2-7	CASLRPGTYEQYF	TGTGCCAGCCTCCGACCCGGGACCTACGAGCAGTACTTC
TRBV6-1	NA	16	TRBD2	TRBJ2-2	CASSGISGGPPGELFF	TGTGCCAGCAGTGGGATTAGCGGGGGGCCCCCCGGGGAGCTGTTTTTT
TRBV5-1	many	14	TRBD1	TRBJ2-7	CASSSTGPSYEQYF	TGCGCCAGCAGCTCGACAGGGCCCTCCTACGAGCAGTACTTC
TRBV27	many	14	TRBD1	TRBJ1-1	CASSRQGSNTEAFF	TGTGCCAGCAGTAGACAGGGGTCCAACACTGAAGCTTTCTTT
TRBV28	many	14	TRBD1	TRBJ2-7	CASQGQGETYEQYF	TGTGCCAGCCAAGGACAGGGAGAGACCTACGAGCAGTACTTC
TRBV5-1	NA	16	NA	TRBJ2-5	CASSLSSDRNQETQYF	TGCGCCAGCAGCTTGAGCAGCGACAGGAACCAAGAGACCCAGTACTTC
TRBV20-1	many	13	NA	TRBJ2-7	CSARGYFSYEQYF	TGCAGTGCTAGGGGGTACTTTTCCTACGAGCAGTACTTC
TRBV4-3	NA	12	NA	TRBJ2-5	CASSLGQQTQYF	TGCGCCAGCTCGCTGGGCCAGCAGACCCAGTACTTC
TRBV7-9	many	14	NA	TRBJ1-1	CASSQKGKRTEAFF	TGTGCCAGCAGCCAAAAGGGAAAGAGGACTGAAGCTTTCTTT
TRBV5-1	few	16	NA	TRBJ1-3	CASSLSPSESGNTIYF	TGCGCCAGCAGCTTGTCACCTTCGGAGTCTGGAAACACCATATATTTT
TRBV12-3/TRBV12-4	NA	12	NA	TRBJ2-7	CASSRALYEQYF	TGTGCCAGCTCGAGGGCCCTATACGAGCAGTACTTC
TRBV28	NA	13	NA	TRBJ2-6	CASSNRPTNVLTF	TGTGCCAGCAGTAACAGGCCGACCAACGTCCTGACTTTC
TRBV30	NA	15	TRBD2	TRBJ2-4	CAWSFGTSGIYIQYF	TGTGCCTGGAGCTTTGGGACTAGCGGGATTTACATTCAGTACTTC